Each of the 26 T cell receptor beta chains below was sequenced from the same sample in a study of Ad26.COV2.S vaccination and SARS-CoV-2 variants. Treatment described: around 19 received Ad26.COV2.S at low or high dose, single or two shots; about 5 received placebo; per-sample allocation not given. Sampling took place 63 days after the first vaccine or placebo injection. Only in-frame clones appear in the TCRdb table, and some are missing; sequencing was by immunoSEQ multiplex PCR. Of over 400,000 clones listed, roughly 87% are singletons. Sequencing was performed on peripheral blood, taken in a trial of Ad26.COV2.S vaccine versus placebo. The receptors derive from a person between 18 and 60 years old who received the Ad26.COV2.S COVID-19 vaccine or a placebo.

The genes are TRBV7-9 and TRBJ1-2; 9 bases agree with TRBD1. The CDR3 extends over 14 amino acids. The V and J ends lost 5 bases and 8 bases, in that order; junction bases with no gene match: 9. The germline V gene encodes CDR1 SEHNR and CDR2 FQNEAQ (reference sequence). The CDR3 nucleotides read TGTGCCAGCAGCCCGCGGACAGGGGACTTCGGCTACACCTTC. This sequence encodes CASSPRTGDFGYTF.

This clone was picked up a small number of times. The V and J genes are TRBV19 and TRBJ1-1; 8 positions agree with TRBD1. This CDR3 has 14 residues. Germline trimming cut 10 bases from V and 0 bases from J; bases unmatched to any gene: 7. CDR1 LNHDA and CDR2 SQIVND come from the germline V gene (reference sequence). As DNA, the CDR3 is TGTGCCACGGGACAGGAAAACATGAACACTGAAGCTTTCTTT. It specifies CATGQENMNTEAFF.

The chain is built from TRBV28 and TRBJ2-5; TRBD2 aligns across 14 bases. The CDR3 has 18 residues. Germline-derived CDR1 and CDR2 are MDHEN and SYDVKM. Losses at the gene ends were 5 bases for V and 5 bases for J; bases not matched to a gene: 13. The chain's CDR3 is CASSLGLAGGSNGETQYF. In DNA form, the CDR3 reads TGTGCCAGCAGTCTAGGACTAGCGGGGGGCTCCAATGGGGAGACCCAGTACTTC. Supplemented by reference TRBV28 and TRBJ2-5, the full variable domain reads DVKVTQSSRYLVKRTGEKVFLECVQDMDHENMFWYRQDPGLGLRLIYFSYDVKMKEKGDIPEGYSVSREKKERFSLILESASTNQTSMYLCASSLGLAGGSNGETQYFGPGTRLLVL.

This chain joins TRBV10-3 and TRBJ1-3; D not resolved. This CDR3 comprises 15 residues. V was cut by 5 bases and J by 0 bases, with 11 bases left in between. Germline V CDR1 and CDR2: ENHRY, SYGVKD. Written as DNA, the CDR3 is TGTGCCATCAGTCCAGGACGGAACTCTGGAAACACCATATATTTT. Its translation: CAISPGRNSGNTIYF.

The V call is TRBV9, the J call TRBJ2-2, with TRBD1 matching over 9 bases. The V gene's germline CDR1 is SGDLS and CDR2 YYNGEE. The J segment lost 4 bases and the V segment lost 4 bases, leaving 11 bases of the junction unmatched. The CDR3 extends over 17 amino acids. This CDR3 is CASSTPRDRAVTGELFF. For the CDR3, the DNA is TGTGCCAGCAGCACCCCCCGGGACAGGGCGGTCACCGGGGAGCTGTTTTTT.

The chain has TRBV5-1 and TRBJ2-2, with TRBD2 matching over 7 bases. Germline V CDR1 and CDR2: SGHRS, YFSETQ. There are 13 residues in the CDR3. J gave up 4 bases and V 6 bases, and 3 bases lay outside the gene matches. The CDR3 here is CASNKRGTGELFF. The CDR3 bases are TGCGCCAGCAACAAGCGGGGCACCGGGGAGCTGTTTTTT.

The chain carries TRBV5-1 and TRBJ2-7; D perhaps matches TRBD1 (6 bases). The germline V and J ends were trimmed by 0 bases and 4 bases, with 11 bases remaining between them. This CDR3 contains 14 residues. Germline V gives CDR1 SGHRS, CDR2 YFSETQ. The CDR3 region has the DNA TGCGCCAGCAGCTTGGCGGCAGGGGAATACGAGCAGTACTTC. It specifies CASSLAAGEYEQYF.

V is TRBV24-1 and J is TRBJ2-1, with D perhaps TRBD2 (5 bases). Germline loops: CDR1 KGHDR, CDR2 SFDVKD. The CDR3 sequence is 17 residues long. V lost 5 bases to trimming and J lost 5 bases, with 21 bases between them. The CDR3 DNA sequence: TGTGCCACCAGTGCTACTGGACTCACTTTTGGTGACAATGAGCAGTTCTTC. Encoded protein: CATSATGLTFGDNEQFF.

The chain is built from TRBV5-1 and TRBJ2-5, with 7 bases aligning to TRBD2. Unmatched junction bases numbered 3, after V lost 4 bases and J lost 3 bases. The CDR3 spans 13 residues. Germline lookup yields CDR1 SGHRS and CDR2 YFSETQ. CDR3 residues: CASSAGVEETQYF. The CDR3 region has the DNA TGCGCCAGCAGCGCGGGAGTGGAAGAGACCCAGTACTTC.

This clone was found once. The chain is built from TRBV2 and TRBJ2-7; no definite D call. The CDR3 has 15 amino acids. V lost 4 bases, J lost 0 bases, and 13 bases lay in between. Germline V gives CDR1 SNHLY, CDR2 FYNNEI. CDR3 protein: CASSAQILSSYEQYV. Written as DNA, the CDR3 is TGTGCCAGCAGTGCTCAGATTTTAAGCTCCTACGAGCAGTACGTC.

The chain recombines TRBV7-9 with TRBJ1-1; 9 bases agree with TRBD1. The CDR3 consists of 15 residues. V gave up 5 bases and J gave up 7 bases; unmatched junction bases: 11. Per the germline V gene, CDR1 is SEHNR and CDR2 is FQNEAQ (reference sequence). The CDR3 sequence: CASSPPPGQGVEAFF. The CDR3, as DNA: TGTGCCAGCAGCCCGCCCCCGGGACAGGGAGTTGAAGCTTTCTTT.

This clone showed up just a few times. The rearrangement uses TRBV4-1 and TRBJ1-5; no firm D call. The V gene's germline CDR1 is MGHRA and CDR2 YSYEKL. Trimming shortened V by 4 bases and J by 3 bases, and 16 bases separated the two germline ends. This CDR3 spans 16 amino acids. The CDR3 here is CASSRFPGDLNQPQHF. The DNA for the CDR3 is TGCGCCAGCAGCCGTTTTCCGGGCGATCTCAATCAGCCCCAGCATTTT.

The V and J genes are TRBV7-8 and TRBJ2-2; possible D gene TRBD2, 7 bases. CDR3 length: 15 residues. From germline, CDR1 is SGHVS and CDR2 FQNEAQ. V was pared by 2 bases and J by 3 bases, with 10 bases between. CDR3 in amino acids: CASSLLGGDTGELFF. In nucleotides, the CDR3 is TGTGCCAGCAGCTTATTAGGGGGGGACACCGGGGAGCTGTTTTTT.

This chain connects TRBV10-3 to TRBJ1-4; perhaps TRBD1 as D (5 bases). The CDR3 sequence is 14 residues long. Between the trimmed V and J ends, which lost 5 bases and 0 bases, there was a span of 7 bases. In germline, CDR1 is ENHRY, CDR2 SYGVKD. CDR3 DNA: TGTGCCATCAGTCAGACAGCAACTAATGAAAAACTGTTTTTT. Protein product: CAISQTATNEKLFF.

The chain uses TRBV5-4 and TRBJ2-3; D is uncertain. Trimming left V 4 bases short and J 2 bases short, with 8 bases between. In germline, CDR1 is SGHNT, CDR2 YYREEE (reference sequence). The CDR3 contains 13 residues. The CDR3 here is CASSIYTTDTQYF. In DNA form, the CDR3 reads TGTGCCAGCAGCATATACACCACAGATACGCAGTATTTT.

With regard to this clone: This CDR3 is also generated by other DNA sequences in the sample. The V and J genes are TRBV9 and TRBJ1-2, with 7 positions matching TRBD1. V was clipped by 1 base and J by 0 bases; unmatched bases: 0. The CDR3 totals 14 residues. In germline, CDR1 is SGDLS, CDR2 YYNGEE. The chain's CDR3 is CASSVQGANYGYTF. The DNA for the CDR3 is TGTGCCAGCAGCGTACAGGGGGCTAACTATGGCTACACCTTC.

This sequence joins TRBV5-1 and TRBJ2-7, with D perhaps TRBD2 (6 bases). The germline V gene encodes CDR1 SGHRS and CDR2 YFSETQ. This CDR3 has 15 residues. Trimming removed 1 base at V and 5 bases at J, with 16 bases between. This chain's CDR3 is CASSLTLAGLHEQYF. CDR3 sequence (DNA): TGCGCCAGCAGCTTGACCTTGGCGGGGCTCCACGAGCAGTACTTC. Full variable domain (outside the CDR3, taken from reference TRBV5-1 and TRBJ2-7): KAGVTQTPRYLIKTRGQQVTLSCSPISGHRSVSWYQQTPGQGLQFLFEYFSETQRNKGNFPGRFSGRQFSNSRSEMNVSTLELGDSALYLCASSLTLAGLHEQYFGPGTRLTVT.

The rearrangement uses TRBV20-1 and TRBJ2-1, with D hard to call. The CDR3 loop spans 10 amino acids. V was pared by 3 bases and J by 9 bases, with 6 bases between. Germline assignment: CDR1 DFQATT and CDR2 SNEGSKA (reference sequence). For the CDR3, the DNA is TGCAGTGCTAGGGAAAGTGAGCAGTTCTTC. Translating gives CSARESEQFF.

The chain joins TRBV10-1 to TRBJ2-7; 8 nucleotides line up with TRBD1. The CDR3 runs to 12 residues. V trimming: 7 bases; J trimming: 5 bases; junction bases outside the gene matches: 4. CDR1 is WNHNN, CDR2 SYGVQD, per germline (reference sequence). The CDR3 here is CASKPDRDEQYV. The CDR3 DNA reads TGCGCCAGCAAACCGGACAGGGACGAGCAGTACGTC.

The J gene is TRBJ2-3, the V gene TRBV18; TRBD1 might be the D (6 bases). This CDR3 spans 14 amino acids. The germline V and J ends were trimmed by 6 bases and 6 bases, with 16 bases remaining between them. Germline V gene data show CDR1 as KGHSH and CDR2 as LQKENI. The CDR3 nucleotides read TGTGCCAGCTCCCGGGCCTTCCAGGGGGATACGCAGTATTTT. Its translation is CASSRAFQGDTQYF.

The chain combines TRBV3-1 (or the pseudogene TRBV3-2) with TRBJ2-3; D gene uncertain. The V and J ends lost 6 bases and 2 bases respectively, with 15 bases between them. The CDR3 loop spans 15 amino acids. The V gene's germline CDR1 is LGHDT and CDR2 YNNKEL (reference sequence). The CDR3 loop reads CASSQLTGITDTQYF. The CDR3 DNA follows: TGTGCCAGCAGTCAACTGACGGGCATCACAGATACGCAGTATTTT.

The CDR3 sequence is CASSLLDSYNEQFF. Written as DNA, the CDR3 is TGTGCCAGCAGCTTGCTAGACTCCTACAATGAGCAGTTCTTC. V and J are TRBV7-2 and TRBJ2-1; no clear D gene. V was cut by 3 bases and J by 0 bases, with 6 bases left in between. This CDR3 has 14 residues. Germline CDR1 SGHTA, CDR2 FQGNSA. Full variable domain (outside the CDR3, taken from reference TRBV7-2 and TRBJ2-1): GAGVSQSPSNKVTEKGKDVELRCDPISGHTALYWYRQSLGQGLEFLIYFQGNSAPDKSGLPSDRFSAERTGGSVSTLTIQRTQQEDSAVYLCASSLLDSYNEQFFGPGTRLTVL.

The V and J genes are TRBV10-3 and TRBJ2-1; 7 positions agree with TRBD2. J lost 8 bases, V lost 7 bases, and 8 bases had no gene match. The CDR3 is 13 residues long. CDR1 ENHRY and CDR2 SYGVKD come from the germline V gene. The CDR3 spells CAIKAGAVDEQFF. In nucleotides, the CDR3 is TGTGCCATCAAGGCGGGAGCGGTAGATGAGCAGTTCTTC.

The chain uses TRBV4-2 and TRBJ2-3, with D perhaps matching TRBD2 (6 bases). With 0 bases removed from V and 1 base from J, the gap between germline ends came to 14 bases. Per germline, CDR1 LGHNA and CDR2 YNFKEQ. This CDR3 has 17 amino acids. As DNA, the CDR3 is TGTGCCAGCAGCCAAGATAGGGTCGGGGGAGGCACAGATACGCAGTATTTT. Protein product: CASSQDRVGGGTDTQYF.

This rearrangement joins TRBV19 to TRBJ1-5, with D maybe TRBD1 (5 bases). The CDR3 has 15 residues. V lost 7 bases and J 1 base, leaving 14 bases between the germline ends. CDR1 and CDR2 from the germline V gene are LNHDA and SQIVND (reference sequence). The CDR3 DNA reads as TGTGCCAGTACCCGCGGGGGGTTAAGCAATCAGCCCCAGCATTTT. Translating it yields CASTRGGLSNQPQHF.

The DNA for the CDR3 is TGTGCCAGCAGTCTGACGGTTAACTATGGCTACACCTTC. Its protein is CASSLTVNYGYTF. J is TRBJ1-2 and V is TRBV27, with no clear D. Trimming pared 5 bases from V and 1 base from J, leaving 8 bases between. The CDR3 runs to 13 residues. Germline CDR1 reads MNHEY; CDR2 reads SMNVEV (reference sequence).